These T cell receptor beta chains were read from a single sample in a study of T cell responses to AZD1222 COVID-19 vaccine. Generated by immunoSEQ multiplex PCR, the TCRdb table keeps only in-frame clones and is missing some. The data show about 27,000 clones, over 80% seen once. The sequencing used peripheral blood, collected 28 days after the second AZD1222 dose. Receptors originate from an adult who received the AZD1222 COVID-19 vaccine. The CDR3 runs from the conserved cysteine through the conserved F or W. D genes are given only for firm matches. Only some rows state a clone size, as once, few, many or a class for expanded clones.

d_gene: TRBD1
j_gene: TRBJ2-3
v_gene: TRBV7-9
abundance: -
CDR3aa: CASSQGQGPDTQYF
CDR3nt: TGTGCCAGCAGCCAAGGACAGGGGCCAGATACGCAGTATTTT

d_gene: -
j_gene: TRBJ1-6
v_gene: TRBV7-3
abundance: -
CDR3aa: CASSLSGDGSPLHF
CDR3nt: TGTGCCAGCAGCTTATCAGGGGACGGTTCACCCCTCCACTTT

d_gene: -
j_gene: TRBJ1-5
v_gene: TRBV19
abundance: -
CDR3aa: CASSIDHGSNQPQHF
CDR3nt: TGTGCCAGTAGTATAGATCACGGCAGCAATCAGCCCCAGCATTTT

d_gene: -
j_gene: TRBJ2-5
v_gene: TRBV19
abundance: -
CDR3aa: CASSIARRVYF
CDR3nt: TGTGCCAGTAGTATAGCCAGGCGGGTTTACTTC

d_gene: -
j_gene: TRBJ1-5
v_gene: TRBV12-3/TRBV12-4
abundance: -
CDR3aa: CASSLGEFQPQHF
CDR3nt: TGTGCCAGCAGTTTAGGGGAGTTCCAGCCCCAGCATTTT

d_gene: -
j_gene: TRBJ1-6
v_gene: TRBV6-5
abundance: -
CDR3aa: CASSLVENNSPLHF
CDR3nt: TGTGCCAGCAGCCTGGTGGAGAATAATTCACCCCTCCACTTT

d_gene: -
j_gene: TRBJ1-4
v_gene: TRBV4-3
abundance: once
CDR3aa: CASSQEGQTLNEKLFF
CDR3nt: TGCGCCAGCAGCCAAGAAGGACAGACTCTTAATGAAAAACTGTTTTTT

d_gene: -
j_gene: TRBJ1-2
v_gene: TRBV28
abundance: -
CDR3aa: CASSLWQGGAGYTF
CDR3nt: TGTGCCAGCAGTTTATGGCAGGGTGGGGCCGGCTACACCTTC

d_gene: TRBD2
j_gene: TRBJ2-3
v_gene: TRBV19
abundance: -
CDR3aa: CASSTGTSGAGTDTQYF
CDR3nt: TGTGCCAGTAGTACCGGGACTAGCGGGGCGGGGACAGATACGCAGTATTTT

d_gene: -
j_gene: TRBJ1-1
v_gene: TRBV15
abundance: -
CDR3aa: CATRSRGMNTEAFF
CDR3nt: TGTGCCACCAGAAGTAGGGGGATGAACACTGAAGCTTTCTTT

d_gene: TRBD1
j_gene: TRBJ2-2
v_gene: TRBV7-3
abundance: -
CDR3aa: CASSLRQGASTGELFF
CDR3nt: TGTGCCAGCAGCTTAAGACAGGGGGCCAGCACCGGGGAGCTGTTTTTT

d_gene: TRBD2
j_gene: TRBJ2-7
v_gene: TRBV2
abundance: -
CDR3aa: CASSPTFWTSVSYEQYF
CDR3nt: TGTGCCAGCAGTCCGACTTTTTGGACTAGCGTCTCCTACGAGCAGTACTTC

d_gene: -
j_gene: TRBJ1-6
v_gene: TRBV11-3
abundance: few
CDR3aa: CASSPGDSPLHF
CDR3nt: TGTGCCAGCAGCCCTGGAGATTCACCCCTCCACTTT

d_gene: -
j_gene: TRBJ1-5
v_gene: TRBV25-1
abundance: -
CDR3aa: CASSAASGSNQPQHF
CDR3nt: TGTGCCAGCAGTGCCGCCTCAGGTAGCAATCAGCCCCAGCATTTT

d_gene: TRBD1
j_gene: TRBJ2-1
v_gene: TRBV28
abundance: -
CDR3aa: CASRNRQGSHNEQFF
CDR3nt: TGTGCCAGCAGAAACCGACAGGGTTCTCACAATGAGCAGTTCTTC

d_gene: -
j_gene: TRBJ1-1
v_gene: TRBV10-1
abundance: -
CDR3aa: CASRTGNTEAFF
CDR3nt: TGCGCCAGCAGGACAGGCAACACTGAAGCTTTCTTT

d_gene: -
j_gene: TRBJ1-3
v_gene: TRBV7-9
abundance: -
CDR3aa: CASNGGASSGNTIYF
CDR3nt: TGTGCCAGCAACGGGGGCGCGAGCTCTGGAAACACCATATATTTT

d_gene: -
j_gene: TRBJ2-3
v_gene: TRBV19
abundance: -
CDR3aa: CASSMLLGTDTQYF
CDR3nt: TGTGCCAGTAGTATGCTCCTGGGCACAGATACGCAGTATTTT

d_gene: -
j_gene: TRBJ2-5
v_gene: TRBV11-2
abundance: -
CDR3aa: CASSLVRRETQYF
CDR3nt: TGTGCCAGCAGCTTAGTAAGGCGGGAGACCCAGTACTTC

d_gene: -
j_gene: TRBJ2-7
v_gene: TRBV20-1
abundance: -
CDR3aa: CSASSPILDMEQYF
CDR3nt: TGCAGTGCTAGTTCCCCTATCTTAGATATGGAGCAGTACTTC

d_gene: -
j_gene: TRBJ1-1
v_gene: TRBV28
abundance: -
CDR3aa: CASKAPTVMNTEAFF
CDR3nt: TGTGCCAGCAAAGCTCCGACGGTGATGAACACTGAAGCTTTCTTT

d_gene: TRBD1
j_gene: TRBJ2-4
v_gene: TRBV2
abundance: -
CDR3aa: CASIKDRGNIQYF
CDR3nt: TGTGCCAGCATTAAGGACAGGGGTAACATTCAGTACTTC

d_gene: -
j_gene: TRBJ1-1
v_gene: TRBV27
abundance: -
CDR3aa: CASQRRNMNTEAFF
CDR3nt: TGTGCCAGCCAGCGCCGAAACATGAACACTGAAGCTTTCTTT

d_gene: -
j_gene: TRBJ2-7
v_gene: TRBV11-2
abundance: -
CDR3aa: CASSPTVLQPNYEQYF
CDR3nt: TGTGCCAGCAGTCCTACAGTCTTACAGCCAAACTACGAGCAGTACTTC

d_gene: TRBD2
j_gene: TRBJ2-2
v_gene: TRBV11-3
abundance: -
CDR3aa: CASRPGTNPNTGELFF
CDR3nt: TGTGCCAGCAGGCCCGGGACTAACCCCAACACCGGGGAGCTGTTTTTT

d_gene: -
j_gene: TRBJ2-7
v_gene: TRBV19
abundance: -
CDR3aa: CASSIRPTGTLTYEQYF
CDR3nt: TGTGCCAGTAGTATCCGACCAACCGGGACACTAACCTACGAGCAGTACTTC

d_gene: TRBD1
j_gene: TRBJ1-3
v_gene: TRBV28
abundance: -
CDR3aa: CASSSVGQGLGNTIYF
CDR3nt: TGTGCCAGCAGCTCAGTTGGACAGGGACTTGGAAACACCATATATTTT

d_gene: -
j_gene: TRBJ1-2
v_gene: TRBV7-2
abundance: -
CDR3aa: CASSLEGTGPYYGYTF
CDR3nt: TGTGCCAGCAGCTTAGAAGGGACGGGGCCCTACTATGGCTACACCTTC

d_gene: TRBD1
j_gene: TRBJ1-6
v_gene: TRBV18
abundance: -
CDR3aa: CASSPQATGGESPLHF
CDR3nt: TGTGCCAGCTCACCACAGGCCACAGGGGGCGAATCACCCCTCCACTTT

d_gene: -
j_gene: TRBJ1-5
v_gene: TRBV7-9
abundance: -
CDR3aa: CASSLDIQPQHF
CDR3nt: TGTGCCAGCAGCTTAGACATCCAGCCCCAGCATTTT

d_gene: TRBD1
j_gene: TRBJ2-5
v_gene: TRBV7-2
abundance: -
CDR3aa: CASSPTGAPETQYF
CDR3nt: TGTGCCAGCAGCCCGACAGGGGCCCCAGAGACCCAGTACTTC

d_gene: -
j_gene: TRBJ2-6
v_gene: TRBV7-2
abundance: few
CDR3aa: CASSRQASGANVLTF
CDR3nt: TGTGCCAGCAGCAGACAAGCCTCTGGGGCCAACGTCCTGACTTTC

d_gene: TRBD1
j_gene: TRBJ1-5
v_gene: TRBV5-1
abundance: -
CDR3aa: CASSLGQGSNQPQHF
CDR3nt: TGCGCCAGCAGCCTGGGACAGGGCAGCAATCAGCCCCAGCATTTT

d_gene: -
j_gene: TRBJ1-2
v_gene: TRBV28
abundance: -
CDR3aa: CASRGRTDQLNYGYTF
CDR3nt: TGTGCCAGCCGGGGGCGAACGGACCAGTTAAACTATGGCTACACCTTC

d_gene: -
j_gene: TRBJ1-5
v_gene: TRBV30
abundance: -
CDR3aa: CAWAHGLPGNQPQHF
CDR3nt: TGTGCCTGGGCCCATGGGCTCCCGGGCAATCAGCCCCAGCATTTT

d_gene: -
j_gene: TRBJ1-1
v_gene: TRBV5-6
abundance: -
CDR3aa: CASSLNTEAFF
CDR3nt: TGTGCCAGCAGCTTGAACACTGAAGCTTTCTTT

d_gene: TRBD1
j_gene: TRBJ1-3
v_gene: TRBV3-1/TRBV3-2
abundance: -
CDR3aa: CASSQHLGQDPSGNTIYF
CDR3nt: TGTGCCAGCAGCCAACACCTTGGACAGGACCCCTCTGGAAACACCATATATTTT

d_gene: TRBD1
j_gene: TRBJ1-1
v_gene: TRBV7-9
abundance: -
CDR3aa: CASSPRGDTEAFF
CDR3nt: TGTGCCAGCAGCCCCAGGGGGGACACTGAAGCTTTCTTT

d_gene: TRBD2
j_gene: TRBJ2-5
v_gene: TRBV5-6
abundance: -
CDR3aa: CASSLFLAGETQYF
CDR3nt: TGTGCCAGCAGCTTGTTTCTAGCGGGAGAGACCCAGTACTTC

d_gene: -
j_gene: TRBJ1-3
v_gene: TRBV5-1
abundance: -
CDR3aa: CASSNSDSGNTIYF
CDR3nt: TGCGCCAGCAGCAACAGCGACTCTGGAAACACCATATATTTT

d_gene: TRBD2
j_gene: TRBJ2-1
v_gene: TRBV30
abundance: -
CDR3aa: CAWSALAGGPNEQFF
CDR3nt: TGTGCCTGGAGTGCCCTAGCGGGGGGGCCCAATGAGCAGTTCTTC

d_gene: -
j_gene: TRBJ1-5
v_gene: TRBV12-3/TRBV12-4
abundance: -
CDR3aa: CASRRGDQPQHF
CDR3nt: TGTGCCAGCAGACGAGGAGATCAGCCCCAGCATTTT